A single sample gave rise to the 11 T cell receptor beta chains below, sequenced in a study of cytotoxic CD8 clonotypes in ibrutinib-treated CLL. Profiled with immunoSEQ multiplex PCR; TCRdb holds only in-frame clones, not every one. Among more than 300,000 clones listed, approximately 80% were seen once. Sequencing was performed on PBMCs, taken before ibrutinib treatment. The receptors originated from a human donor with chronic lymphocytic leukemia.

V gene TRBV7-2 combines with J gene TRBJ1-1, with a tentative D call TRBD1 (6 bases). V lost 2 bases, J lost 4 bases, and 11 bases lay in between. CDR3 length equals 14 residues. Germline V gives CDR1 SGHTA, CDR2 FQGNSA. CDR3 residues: CASSLSVRGTEAFF. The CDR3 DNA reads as TGTGCCAGCAGCTTAAGCGTCAGGGGCACTGAAGCTTTCTTT.

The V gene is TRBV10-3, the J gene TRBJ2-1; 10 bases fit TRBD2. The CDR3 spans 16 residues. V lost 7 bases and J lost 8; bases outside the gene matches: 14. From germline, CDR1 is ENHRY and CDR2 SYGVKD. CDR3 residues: CAITVQAGGPVDEQFF. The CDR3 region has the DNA TGTGCCATCACTGTACAAGCGGGAGGGCCGGTTGATGAGCAGTTCTTC.

DNA of the CDR3: TGCGCCAGCAGCCTGCTTGGAGTGAACACTGAAGCTTTCTTT. It specifies CASSLLGVNTEAFF. The J gene is TRBJ1-1, the V gene TRBV5-1; D ambiguous. The ends were cut back, 4 bases at V and 0 bases at J, with 10 bases in the middle. Per the germline V gene, CDR1 is SGHRS and CDR2 is YFSETQ. The CDR3 length is 14 residues.

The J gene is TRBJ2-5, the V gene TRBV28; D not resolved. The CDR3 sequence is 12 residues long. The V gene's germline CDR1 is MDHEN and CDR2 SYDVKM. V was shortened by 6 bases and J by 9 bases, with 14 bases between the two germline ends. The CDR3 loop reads CASSQPQSAQYF. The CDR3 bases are TGTGCCAGCAGCCAGCCCCAGTCCGCCCAGTACTTC.

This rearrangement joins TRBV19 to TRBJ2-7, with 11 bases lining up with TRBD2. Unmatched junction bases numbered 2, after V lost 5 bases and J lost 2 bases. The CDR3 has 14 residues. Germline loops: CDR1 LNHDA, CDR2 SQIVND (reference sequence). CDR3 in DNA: TGTGCCAGTAGTGTGACTAGCGGGACCTACGAGCAGTACTTC. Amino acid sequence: CASSVTSGTYEQYF.

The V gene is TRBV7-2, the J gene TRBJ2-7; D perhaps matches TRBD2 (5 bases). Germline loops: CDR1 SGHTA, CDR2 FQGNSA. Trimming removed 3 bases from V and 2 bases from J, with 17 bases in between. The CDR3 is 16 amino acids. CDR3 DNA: TGTGCCAGCAGCTTGGTTATTCTGGGAGCCGCCTACGAGCAGTACTTC. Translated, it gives CASSLVILGAAYEQYF.

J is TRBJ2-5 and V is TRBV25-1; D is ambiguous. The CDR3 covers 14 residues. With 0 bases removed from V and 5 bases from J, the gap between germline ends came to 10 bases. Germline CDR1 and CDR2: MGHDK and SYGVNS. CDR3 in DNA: TGTGCCAGCAGTGAATATTCCGGTCCTGAGACCCAGTACTTC. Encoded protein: CASSEYSGPETQYF.

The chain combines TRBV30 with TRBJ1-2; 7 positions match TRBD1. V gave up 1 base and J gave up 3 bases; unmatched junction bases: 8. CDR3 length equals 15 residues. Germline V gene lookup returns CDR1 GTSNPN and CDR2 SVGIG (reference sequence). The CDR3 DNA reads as TGTGCCTGGAGTGAAAAAAACAGGGGCGACTATGGCTACACCTTC. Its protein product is CAWSEKNRGDYGYTF.

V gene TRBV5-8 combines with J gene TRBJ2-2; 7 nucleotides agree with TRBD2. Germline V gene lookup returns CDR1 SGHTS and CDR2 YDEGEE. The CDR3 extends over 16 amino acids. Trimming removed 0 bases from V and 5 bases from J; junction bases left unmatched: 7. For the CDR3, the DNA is TGTGCCAGCAGCTTGGGGGTTCGGCGGGAGACCGGGGAGCTGTTTTTT. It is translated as CASSLGVRRETGELFF.

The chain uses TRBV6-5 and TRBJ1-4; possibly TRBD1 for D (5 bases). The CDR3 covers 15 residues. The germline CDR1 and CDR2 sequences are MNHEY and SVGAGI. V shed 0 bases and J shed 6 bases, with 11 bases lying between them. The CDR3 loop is CASSYSGGGDEKLFF. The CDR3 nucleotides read TGTGCCAGCAGTTACTCTGGGGGAGGGGATGAAAAACTGTTTTTT.

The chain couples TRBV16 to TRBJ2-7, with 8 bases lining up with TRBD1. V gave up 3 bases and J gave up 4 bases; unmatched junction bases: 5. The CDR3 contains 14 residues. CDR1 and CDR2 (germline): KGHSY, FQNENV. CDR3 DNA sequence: TGTGCCAGCAGCCATGGCAGGGGGCCGTACGAGCAGTACTTC. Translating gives CASSHGRGPYEQYF.